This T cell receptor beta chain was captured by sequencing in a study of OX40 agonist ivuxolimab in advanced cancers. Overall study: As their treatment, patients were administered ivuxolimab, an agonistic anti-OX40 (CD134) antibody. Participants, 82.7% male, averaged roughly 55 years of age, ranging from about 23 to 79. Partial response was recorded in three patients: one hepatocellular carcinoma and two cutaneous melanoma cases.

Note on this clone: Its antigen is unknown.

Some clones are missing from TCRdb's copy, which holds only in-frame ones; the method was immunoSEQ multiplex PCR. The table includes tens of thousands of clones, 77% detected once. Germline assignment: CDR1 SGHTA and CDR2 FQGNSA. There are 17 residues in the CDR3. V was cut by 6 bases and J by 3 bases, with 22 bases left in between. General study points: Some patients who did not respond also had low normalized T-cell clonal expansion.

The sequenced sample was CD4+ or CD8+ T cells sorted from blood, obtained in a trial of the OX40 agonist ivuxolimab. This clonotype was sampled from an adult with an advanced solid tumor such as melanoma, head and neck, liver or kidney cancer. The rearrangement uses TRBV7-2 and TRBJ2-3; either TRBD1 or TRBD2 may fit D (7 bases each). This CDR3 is CASRGGGTGDLTDTQYF. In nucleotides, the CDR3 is TGTGCCAGCAGAGGGGGGGGCACAGGGGACTTGACAGATACGCAGTATTTT. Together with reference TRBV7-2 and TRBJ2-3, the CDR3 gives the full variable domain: GAGVSQSPSNKVTEKGKDVELRCDPISGHTALYWYRQSLGQGLEFLIYFQGNSAPDKSGLPSDRFSAERTGGSVSTLTIQRTQQEDSAVYLCASRGGGTGDLTDTQYFGPGTRLTVL.